The 20 T cell receptor beta chains listed next were all sequenced from one sample in a study of blood T cell repertoires in COVID-19. Only in-frame clones appear in the TCRdb table, and some are missing; sequencing was by immunoSEQ multiplex PCR. The repertoire includes over 250,000 clones, around nine tenths of them detected once, and roughly 9.8% sits in the top ten. Sequenced input: peripheral blood. These receptors all come from a man aged 40-49 years who had recovered from COVID-19.

The chain uses TRBV7-2 and TRBJ1-4, with D perhaps TRBD1 (5 bases). Looked up from germline, CDR1 is SGHTA and CDR2 is FQGNSA. Trimming removed 5 bases from V and 1 base from J, with 11 bases in between. CDR3 length equals 15 residues. The CDR3 loop is CASSAVGGTNEKLFF. Here the CDR3 DNA reads TGTGCCAGCAGCGCAGTCGGGGGAACTAATGAAAAACTGTTTTTT.

The gene calls are TRBV3-1 (or the pseudogene TRBV3-2) and TRBJ1-4, with D possibly TRBD1 on 5 matching bases. This CDR3 has 16 amino acids. Germline CDR1 and CDR2: LGHDT and YNNKEL (reference sequence). V was trimmed by 3 bases and J by 3 bases, leaving 14 bases between them. This chain's CDR3 is CASSHGDGRANEKLFF. The DNA of the CDR3 is TGTGCCAGCAGCCACGGGGACGGGAGAGCTAATGAAAAACTGTTTTTT.

This chain links TRBV15 with TRBJ1-1; TRBD1 is a possible D gene (5 bases). Germline CDR1 is LNHNV and CDR2 is YYDKDF (reference sequence). Trimming removed 8 bases from V and 2 bases from J, with 18 bases in between. CDR3 length: 15 amino acids. The CDR3, as DNA: TGTGCCACCGCCGCGGGGCGGGGGGGTAACACTGAAGCTTTCTTT. Translated, it gives CATAAGRGGNTEAFF.

The chain employs TRBV6-2 or TRBV6-3 and TRBJ1-5, with no clear D. The CDR3 is 18 amino acids. The germline gives CDR1 MNHEY, CDR2 SVGEGT. V gave up 2 bases and J gave up 4 bases, with 21 bases separating them. In DNA, the CDR3 is TGTGCCAGCAGTTACGTTGGCCAACAAATTTACAGTAATCAGCCCCAGCATTTT. As protein: CASSYVGQQIYSNQPQHF.

In its sample, this clone was seen once. J is TRBJ2-1 and V is TRBV7-6; D may be TRBD2 (5 bases). Per germline, CDR1 SGHVS and CDR2 FNYEAQ. The CDR3 loop spans 15 amino acids. Trimming removed 1 base at V and 0 bases at J, with 7 bases between. The CDR3 DNA follows: TGTGCCAGCAGCTTAGTTGGGAGCTCCTACAATGAGCAGTTCTTC. Residues: CASSLVGSSYNEQFF.

This chain uses TRBV5-4 with TRBJ1-3; 7 nucleotides line up with TRBD1. Looked up from germline, CDR1 is SGHNT and CDR2 is YYREEE (reference sequence). J gave up 6 bases and V 4 bases, and 4 bases lay outside the gene matches. The CDR3 has 13 residues. The CDR3 here is CASSHDRENTIYF. The CDR3 DNA reads as TGTGCCAGCAGCCACGACAGGGAAAACACCATATATTTT.

The chain employs TRBV5-1 and TRBJ2-5; 7 bases line up with TRBD2. CDR3 length equals 15 residues. With V trimmed by 3 bases and J by 3 bases, 8 bases remained unmatched. Per the germline V gene, CDR1 is SGHRS and CDR2 is YFSETQ. As DNA, the CDR3 is TGCGCCAGCAGCTCCTACCTAGCGGATGAAGAGACCCAGTACTTC. It encodes CASSSYLADEETQYF.

The V gene is TRBV21-1, the J gene TRBJ2-5; TRBD2 reflects the table's D call only, with no check against the DNA. TRBV21-1 has pseudogene status. The CDR3 sequence is 16 residues long. CDR3 loop: CASSKVRLAGKETQYF. The CDR3 DNA reads as TGTGCCAGCAGCAAAGTACGACTAGCGGGAAAAGAGACCCAGTACTTC.

The chain employs TRBV18 and TRBJ2-7, with TRBD1 matching over 12 bases. Unmatched junction bases numbered 5, after V lost 6 bases and J lost 2 bases. The CDR3 has 15 residues. Germline V gives CDR1 KGHSH, CDR2 LQKENI. The CDR3 region has the DNA TGTGCCAGCTCTCTGGGACAGGGGGCCCCCTACGAGCAGTACTTC. This gives the protein CASSLGQGAPYEQYF.

The sample holds one count of this clone. V gene TRBV11-3 combines with J gene TRBJ1-5; possibly TRBD1 for D (5 bases). Trimming took 5 bases from V and 4 from J, leaving 18 bases between them. This CDR3 contains 16 residues. Looked up from germline, CDR1 is SGHNT and CDR2 is YENEEA. The chain's CDR3 is CASSRPAAGRNQPQHF. In DNA, the CDR3 is TGTGCCAGCAGCCGCCCCGCGGCAGGGAGGAATCAGCCCCAGCATTTT.

J is TRBJ2-7 and V is TRBV7-2, with TRBD1 identical over 7 bases. Per the germline V gene, CDR1 is SGHTA and CDR2 is FQGNSA. CDR3 length equals 14 residues. The V and J ends lost 2 bases and 5 bases, in that order; junction bases with no gene match: 6. The DNA for the CDR3 is TGTGCCAGCAGCTTAAGGCGAGGGGGCGACGAGCAGTACTTC. Translation gives CASSLRRGGDEQYF.

The CDR3 spells CASSQGLNSGNTIYF. The CDR3 region has the DNA TGTGCCAGCTCCCAGGGCCTAAACTCTGGAAACACCATATATTTT. This chain joins TRBV6-5 and TRBJ1-3, with a weak D call TRBD1 (5 bases). The CDR3 length is 15 residues. The V end lost 8 bases, the J end lost 0 bases, and 14 bases lay between the germline ends. From germline, CDR1 is MNHEY and CDR2 SVGAGI.

The V gene is TRBV11-2, the J gene TRBJ2-2; D call uncertain. This CDR3 is built from 13 residues. Germline CDR1 SGHAT, CDR2 FQNNGV. V gave up 3 bases and J gave up 5 bases, with 7 bases separating them. The CDR3 loop is CASSLTWTGELFF. The CDR3 bases are TGTGCCAGCAGCTTGACATGGACCGGGGAGCTGTTTTTT.

CDR3 DNA: TGTGCCAGCAGTGATACAGGGTGGGTGGAGCAGTACTTC. It translates to CASSDTGWVEQYF. The chain has TRBV6-1 and TRBJ2-7; TRBD1 might be the D (6 bases). Germline CDR1 is MNHNS and CDR2 is SASEGT. The germline V and J ends were trimmed by 3 bases and 7 bases, with 13 bases remaining between them. The CDR3 length is 13 residues.

The chain links TRBV27 to TRBJ2-1; weak D call: TRBD2 (5 bases). The V and J ends lost 5 bases and 5 bases respectively, with 16 bases between them. This CDR3 contains 15 residues. Germline-derived CDR1 and CDR2 are MNHEY and SMNVEV (reference sequence). For the CDR3, the DNA is TGTGCCAGCAGTGCCGTGGGAGCCACTAACAATGAGCAGTTCTTC. Amino acids: CASSAVGATNNEQFF.

The rearrangement links TRBV11-3 to TRBJ2-2; 16 positions agree with TRBD2. Germline CDR1 and CDR2: SGHNT and YENEEA. The CDR3 runs 17 residues. Germline trimming cut 5 bases from V and 7 bases from J; bases unmatched to any gene: 7. The CDR3 loop is CASSMGLAGGPGGELFF. As DNA, the CDR3 is TGTGCCAGCAGCATGGGACTAGCGGGAGGGCCAGGCGGGGAGCTGTTTTTT.

V usage is TRBV19 and J usage is TRBJ1-6; weak D call: TRBD1 (6 bases). The V and J ends lost 9 bases and 7 bases respectively, with 16 bases between them. There are 14 residues in the CDR3. Germline V CDR1 and CDR2: LNHDA, SQIVND (reference sequence). CDR3 DNA sequence: TGTGCCAGCCGAGCCGCAGGGGACAATTCACCCCTCCACTTT. It yields the protein CASRAAGDNSPLHF.

This sequence joins TRBV10-3 and TRBJ1-1, with D tentatively TRBD1 (6 bases). The CDR3 spans 14 residues. Trimming pared 4 bases from V and 1 base from J, leaving 10 bases between. Germline V lookup: CDR1 ENHRY, CDR2 SYGVKD. CDR3 loop: CAISGGTQNTEAFF. The CDR3 region has the DNA TGTGCCATCAGTGGGGGGACACAGAACACTGAAGCTTTCTTT.

The chain employs TRBV5-1 and TRBJ2-2; 10 nucleotides line up with TRBD2. V lost 4 bases, J lost 6 bases, and 6 bases stayed unmatched. The CDR3 loop spans 15 amino acids. Germline CDR1 and CDR2: SGHRS and YFSETQ. Here the CDR3 reads CASSPSGGGSGELFF. For the CDR3, the DNA is TGCGCCAGCAGCCCCAGCGGGGGGGGATCCGGGGAGCTGTTTTTT. Full variable domain (remainder filled in from reference TRBV5-1 and TRBJ2-2): KAGVTQTPRYLIKTRGQQVTLSCSPISGHRSVSWYQQTPGQGLQFLFEYFSETQRNKGNFPGRFSGRQFSNSRSEMNVSTLELGDSALYLCASSPSGGGSGELFFGEGSRLTVL.

This clone appeared a few times. J is TRBJ2-3 and V is TRBV19; 7 bases align to TRBD1. The V and J ends lost 6 bases and 1 base, in that order; junction bases with no gene match: 7. CDR1 and CDR2 (germline): LNHDA, SQIVND (reference sequence). The CDR3 is 15 residues long. For the CDR3, the DNA is TGTGCCAGTAGCCGAACAGGGGCGGGCACAGATACGCAGTATTTT. It yields the protein CASSRTGAGTDTQYF. Full variable domain (rest looked up from reference TRBV19 and TRBJ2-3): DGGITQSPKYLFRKEGQNVTLSCEQNLNHDAMYWYRQDPGQGLRLIYYSQIVNDFQKGDIAEGYSVSREKKESFPLTVTSAQKNPTAFYLCASSRTGAGTDTQYFGPGTRLTVL.